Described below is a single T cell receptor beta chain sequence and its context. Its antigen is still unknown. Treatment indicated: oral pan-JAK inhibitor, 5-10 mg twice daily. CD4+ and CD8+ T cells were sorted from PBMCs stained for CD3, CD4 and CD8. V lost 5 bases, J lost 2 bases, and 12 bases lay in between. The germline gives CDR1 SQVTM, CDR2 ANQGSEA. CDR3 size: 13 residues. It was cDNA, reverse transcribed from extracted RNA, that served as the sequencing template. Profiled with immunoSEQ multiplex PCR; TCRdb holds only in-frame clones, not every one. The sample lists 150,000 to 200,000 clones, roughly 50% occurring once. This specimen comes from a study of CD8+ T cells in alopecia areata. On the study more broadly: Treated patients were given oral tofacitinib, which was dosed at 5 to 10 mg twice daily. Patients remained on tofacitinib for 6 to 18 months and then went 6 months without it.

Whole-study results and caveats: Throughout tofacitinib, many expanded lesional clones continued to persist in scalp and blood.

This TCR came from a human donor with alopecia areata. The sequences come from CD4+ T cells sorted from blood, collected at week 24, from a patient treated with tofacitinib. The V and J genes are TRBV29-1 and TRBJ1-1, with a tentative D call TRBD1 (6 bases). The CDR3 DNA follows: TGCAGCGTTACTGGGGACACTAACACTGAAGCTTTCTTT. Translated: CSVTGDTNTEAFF.